Listed below are T cell receptor beta chains from one sample, sequenced in a study of blood T cell repertoires in COVID-19. The assay was immunoSEQ multiplex PCR, and TCRdb's table has in-frame clones only and misses some. This table holds under 250,000 clones, roughly nine tenths found once. The specimen was PBMCs or T cells enriched from blood (not recorded which). The receptors derive from a man aged 25 to 40 who had recovered from COVID-19. Each CDR3 is given without its conserved first and last residue. Each record gives: J gene, CDR3 length, V gene, CDR3 protein.

TRBJ2-1,13,TRBV5-1,ASSHRDRSYNEQF
TRBJ1-2,10,TRBV28,ASSFSQVGYT
TRBJ2-2,14,TRBV30,AWSVILRRDPGELF
TRBJ1-1,11,TRBV28,ASSPGQNTEAF
TRBJ1-2,11,TRBV28,ASASGDDYGYT
TRBJ1-1,11,TRBV9,ASSPTGVTEAF
TRBJ2-1,13,TRBV24-1,ATSYRGSSYNEQF
TRBJ2-1,16,TRBV3-1/TRBV3-2,ASSQDVAGLAGDNEQF
TRBJ2-3,13,TRBV7-3,ASSPSGGARDTQY
TRBJ2-2,14,TRBV3-1/TRBV3-2,ASSPLGRGFPGELF
TRBJ1-4,13,TRBV3-1/TRBV3-2,ASSQRRRTNEKLF
TRBJ1-1,13,TRBV19,ASKQGIYTNTEAF
TRBJ2-3,11,TRBV7-2,ASSFSRVDTQY
TRBJ1-6,12,TRBV28,ASRAGRLNSPLH
TRBJ2-3,17,TRBV7-2,ASSLDGGLAGGSTDTQY
TRBJ2-1,12,TRBV27,ATSVGAHYNEQF